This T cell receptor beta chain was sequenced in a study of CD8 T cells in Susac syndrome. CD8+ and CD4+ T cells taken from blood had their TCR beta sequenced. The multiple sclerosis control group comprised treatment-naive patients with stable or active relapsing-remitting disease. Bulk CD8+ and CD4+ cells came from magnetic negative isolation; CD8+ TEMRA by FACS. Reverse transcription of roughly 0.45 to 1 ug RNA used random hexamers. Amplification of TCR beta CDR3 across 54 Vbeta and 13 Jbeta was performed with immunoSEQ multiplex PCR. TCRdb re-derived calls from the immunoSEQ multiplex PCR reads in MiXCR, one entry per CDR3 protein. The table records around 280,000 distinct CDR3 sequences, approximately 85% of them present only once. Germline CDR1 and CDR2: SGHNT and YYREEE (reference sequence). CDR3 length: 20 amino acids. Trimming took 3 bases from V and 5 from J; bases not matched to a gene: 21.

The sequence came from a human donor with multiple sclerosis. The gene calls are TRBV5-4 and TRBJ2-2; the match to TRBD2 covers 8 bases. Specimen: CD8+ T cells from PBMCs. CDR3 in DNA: TGTGCCAGCAGCTATGTGCCGGGACTAGTTGCAGGGAACCTAACCGGGGAGCTGTTTTTT. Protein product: CASSYVPGLVAGNLTGELFF.